The 17 T cell receptor beta chains below all came from one sample that was sequenced in a study of response to subunit inactivated influenza vaccine. MiXCR, run by TCRdb on the RT-PCR reads, gives a single entry per CDR3 protein. The data show more than 450,000 distinct CDR3 sequences, approximately 7.7% seen once. The specimen was PBMCs from blood, collected less than 25 months after vaccination. All receptors come from a man aged 50 to 75 who received an inactivated influenza vaccine.

This clonotype was detected only a few times. The V gene is TRBV4-1, the J gene TRBJ2-1; 8 positions match TRBD2. The V gene end was trimmed by 0 bases and the J gene end by 7 bases; junction bases not matched to a gene: 5. Germline CDR1 MGHRA, CDR2 YSYEKL. This CDR3 spans 15 amino acids. CDR3 bases: TGCGCCAGCAGCCAAGAACTAGCGGCGTGGAATGAGCAGTTCTTC. Amino acids: CASSQELAAWNEQFF.

The chain carries TRBV7-6 and TRBJ2-5; a possible D gene is TRBD2 (5 bases). CDR1 and CDR2 from the germline V gene are SGHVS and FNYEAQ. The CDR3 contains 15 residues. V lost 5 bases to trimming and J lost 4 bases, with 17 bases between them. The CDR3 DNA is TGTGCCAGCAGCCCTCCCCTCGGAGGTAGAGAGACCCAGTACTTC. The encoded protein is CASSPPLGGRETQYF.

This clonotype was detected ten times or more. The J gene is TRBJ2-5, the V gene TRBV12-3 or TRBV12-4, with D perhaps being TRBD1 or TRBD2 (5 bases each). The CDR3 has 12 amino acids. Trimming took 7 bases from V and 5 from J, leaving 11 bases between them. In DNA, the CDR3 is TGTGCCAGCAAGTTTTGGGGGGAGACCCAGTACTTC. Translating it yields CASKFWGETQYF.

The table lists this clonotype with many counts. The rearrangement uses TRBV12-3 or TRBV12-4 and TRBJ1-4; weak D call: TRBD1 (6 bases). Between the trimmed V and J ends, which lost 5 bases and 1 base, there was a span of 14 bases. The CDR3 spans 16 residues. CDR3 DNA: TGTGCCAGCAGTCCAAGAGAGACAGGAACTAATGAAAAACTGTTTTTT. Residues: CASSPRETGTNEKLFF.

This chain links TRBV7-9 with TRBJ2-1; D is possibly TRBD2 (5 bases). Deletions cut 3 bases from V and 9 bases from J, with 12 bases between. The germline CDR1 and CDR2 sequences are SEHNR and FQNEAQ (reference sequence). This CDR3 has 13 residues. CDR3 sequence: CASSFTQSGEQFF. The CDR3 DNA follows: TGTGCCAGCAGCTTTACTCAGAGCGGTGAGCAGTTCTTC.

This clonotype has at least ten counts. This chain joins TRBV20-1 and TRBJ1-6; the D is unclear. V dropped 0 bases and J dropped 4 bases, with 4 bases sitting between them. This CDR3 is built from 13 residues. From germline, CDR1 is DFQATT and CDR2 SNEGSKA (reference sequence). The CDR3 DNA reads TGCAGTGCTAGAGACACTTATAATTCACCCCTCCACTTT. Amino acid sequence: CSARDTYNSPLHF.

V usage is TRBV11-1 and J usage is TRBJ2-3, with 9 bases matching TRBD2. CDR3 length: 19 residues. Germline loops: CDR1 SGHAT, CDR2 FQDESV (reference sequence). Trimming at V came to 2 bases and at J to 0 bases, leaving 12 bases not matched to a gene. The CDR3: CASSLWRRREGRSTDTQYF. The CDR3 nucleotides read TGTGCCAGCAGCTTATGGAGGCGGCGGGAGGGCCGCAGCACAGATACGCAGTATTTT.

This chain uses TRBV6-1 with TRBJ2-7; 7 bases fit TRBD1. V shed 5 bases and J 7 bases; nucleotides not matched to a gene: 8. This CDR3 contains 13 residues. Germline V CDR1 and CDR2: MNHNS, SASEGT. The CDR3 reads CASSKDRLGEQYF. For the CDR3, the DNA is TGTGCCAGCAGTAAGGACAGGTTGGGGGAGCAGTACTTC.

With respect to this clonotype: One end of the junction does not line up with germline, which may come from a read error. The chain combines TRBV5-4 with TRBJ2-3; 10 positions match TRBD1. This CDR3 contains 16 residues. Germline-derived CDR1 and CDR2 are SGHNT and YYREEE (reference sequence). The CDR3 region is CASSYGQGGSTDTQYF. Here the CDR3 DNA reads TGTGCCAGCAGCTATGGACAGGGGGGTAGCACAGATACGCAGTACTTT.

The table lists this clonotype with many counts. The genes are TRBV19 and TRBJ2-1; 9 nucleotides line up with TRBD2. The germline V gene encodes CDR1 LNHDA and CDR2 SQIVND (reference sequence). CDR3 length: 15 residues. The ends lost 3 bases at V and 4 bases at J; junction bases unmatched: 4. The CDR3 protein is CASSIGAGGYNEQFF. CDR3 DNA: TGTGCCAGTAGTATTGGAGCGGGGGGATACAATGAGCAGTTCTTC.

This clonotype has just a few counts. The J gene is TRBJ2-2, the V gene TRBV7-9, with 9 positions matching TRBD1. This CDR3 comprises 16 residues. Trimming at V came to 8 bases and at J to 5 bases, leaving 12 bases not matched to a gene. CDR1 and CDR2 from the germline V gene are SEHNR and FQNEAQ (reference sequence). DNA for the CDR3: TGTGCCAGCCCTTCCGATCGGGACAGGGTAACCGGGGAGCTGTTTTTT. It is translated as CASPSDRDRVTGELFF.

This clonotype turned up a few times. The chain combines TRBV3-1 with TRBJ2-7; 8 bases align to TRBD1. The CDR3 loop spans 15 amino acids. Germline V CDR1 and CDR2: LGHDT, YNNKEL (reference sequence). The J segment lost 5 bases and the V segment lost 4 bases, leaving 10 bases of the junction unmatched. CDR3 sequence reads: CASSPSTGVFDEQYF. The CDR3 DNA is TGTGCCAGCAGCCCATCGACAGGGGTTTTCGACGAGCAGTACTTC.

This clonotype was recorded many times. The rearrangement links TRBV25-1 to TRBJ2-2; D is unresolved. The V gene's germline CDR1 is MGHDK and CDR2 SYGVNS. The V gene lost 5 bases and the J gene lost 3 bases, with 10 bases spanning the gap. CDR3 size: 14 residues. This CDR3 is CASSLVGDTGELFF. The CDR3 bases are TGTGCCAGCAGTTTGGTAGGAGACACCGGGGAGCTGTTTTTT.

This chain links TRBV20-1 with TRBJ2-5; 7 bases align to TRBD2. In germline, CDR1 is DFQATT, CDR2 SNEGSKA (reference sequence). This CDR3 is built from 13 residues. The CDR3 DNA reads TGCGATGAGTCGGGCCAGCGGGGAGAGACCCAGTACTTC. Translating gives CDESGQRGETQYF.

This clonotype was seen only a few times. This CDR3 reads CASSLGLAGVWEQYF. The CDR3 coding sequence is TGTGCCAGCAGCTTAGGACTAGCGGGAGTGTGGGAGCAGTACTTC. The chain is built from TRBV7-2 and TRBJ2-7; TRBD2 agrees at 12 bases. V trimming: 1 base; J trimming: 7 bases; junction bases outside the gene matches: 5. The germline V gene encodes CDR1 SGHTA and CDR2 FQGNSA. There are 15 residues in the CDR3.

The table lists this clonotype with a few counts. V gene TRBV7-9 combines with J gene TRBJ2-5, with D unclear. The germline V and J ends were trimmed by 3 bases and 5 bases, with 13 bases remaining between them. The CDR3 spans 14 residues. Germline V gene lookup returns CDR1 SEHNR and CDR2 FQNEAQ (reference sequence). The CDR3 DNA follows: TGTGCCAGCAGCTTGGCCACCCACCGGGAGACCCAGTACTTC. Translation gives CASSLATHRETQYF.

This chain joins TRBV6-5 and TRBJ2-7, with no clear D. Trimming took 0 bases from V and 2 from J, leaving 11 bases between them. The CDR3 has 15 residues. The germline V gene has CDR1 MNHEY and CDR2 SVGAGI. The DNA of the CDR3 is TGTGCCAGCAGTTACTCGCCCAGCTCCCCCTACGAGCAGTACTTC. This codes for CASSYSPSSPYEQYF.